The sequence of this T cell receptor beta chain was determined in a study of response to subunit inactivated influenza vaccine. Per the germline V gene, CDR1 is SGHTA and CDR2 is FQGNSA. This CDR3 is 13 amino acids long. Losses at the gene ends were 5 bases for V and 6 bases for J; bases not matched to a gene: 7. Using its own MiXCR run on the RT-PCR reads, TCRdb lists one record per CDR3 protein. The table has about 540,000 distinct CDR3 sequences, roughly 25% seen once. These same records also appear under a second study, on T cells expressing NK-cell markers. That paper adds: The cDNA for TCR beta came from 5'RACE template switching with UMIs.

The genes are TRBV7-2 and TRBJ2-7, with TRBD2 matching over 7 bases. This receptor was obtained from a man between 50 and 59 years old who received an inactivated influenza vaccine. The source was CD4+ T cells sorted from PBMCs, collected less than 13 days after vaccination. CDR3: CASSKREGGEQYF. The CDR3 DNA is TGTGCCAGCAGCAAGCGGGAAGGAGGCGAGCAGTACTTC.